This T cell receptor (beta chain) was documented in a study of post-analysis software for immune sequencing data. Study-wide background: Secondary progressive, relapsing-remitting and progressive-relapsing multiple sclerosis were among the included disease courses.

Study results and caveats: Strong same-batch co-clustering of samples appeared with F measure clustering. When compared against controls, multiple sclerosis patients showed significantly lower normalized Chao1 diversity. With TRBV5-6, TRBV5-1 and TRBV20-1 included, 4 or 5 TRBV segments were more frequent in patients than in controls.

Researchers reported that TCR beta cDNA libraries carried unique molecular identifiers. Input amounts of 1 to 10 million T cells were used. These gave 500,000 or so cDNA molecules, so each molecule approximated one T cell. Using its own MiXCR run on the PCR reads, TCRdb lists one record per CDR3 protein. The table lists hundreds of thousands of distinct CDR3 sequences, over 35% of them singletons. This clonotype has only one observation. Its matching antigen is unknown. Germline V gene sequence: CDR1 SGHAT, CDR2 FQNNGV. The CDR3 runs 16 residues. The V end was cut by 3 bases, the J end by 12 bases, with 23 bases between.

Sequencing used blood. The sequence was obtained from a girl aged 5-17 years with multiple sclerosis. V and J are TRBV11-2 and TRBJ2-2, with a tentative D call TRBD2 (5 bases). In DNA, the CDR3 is TGTGCCAGCAGCTTCCAAGTGACAAGAACACCGGGGAAGCTGTTTTTT. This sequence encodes CASSFQVTRTPGKLFF.